This entry lists 22 T cell receptor beta chains sequenced from one sample in a study of T cells after yellow fever vaccination. TCRdb re-derived calls from the 5' RACE reads in MiXCR, one entry per CDR3 protein. Counted here are about 400,000 distinct CDR3 sequences, approximately 6% occurring once; the ten biggest clones make up approximately 16%. Sequencing was performed on PBMCs, taken 5 days after the yellow fever booster vaccination. The source of these receptors is a man aged 25 to 45 who received the YFV17D yellow fever vaccine.

The rearrangement joins TRBV3-1 to TRBJ2-5; 7 bases match TRBD2. The CDR3 runs to 14 residues. Germline assignment: CDR1 LGHDT and CDR2 YNNKEL (reference sequence). Trimming at V came to 4 bases and at J to 5 bases, leaving 7 bases not matched to a gene. The CDR3 sequence is CASSPMTSRETQYF. Written as DNA, the CDR3 is TGTGCCAGCAGCCCCATGACTAGCCGGGAGACCCAGTACTTC.

This clonotype was counted a few times. The gene calls are TRBV5-1 and TRBJ2-1; tentative D call: TRBD2 (5 bases). Germline loops: CDR1 SGHRS, CDR2 YFSETQ. The V gene lost 2 bases and the J gene lost 9 bases, with 12 bases spanning the gap. This CDR3 has 13 residues. The CDR3 loop is CASSLDSAGEQFF. The CDR3 nucleotides are TGCGCCAGCAGCTTAGATAGTGCGGGTGAGCAGTTCTTC.

The table lists this clonotype with a few counts. J is TRBJ2-7 and V is TRBV10-3; 16 bases fit TRBD2. Germline-derived CDR1 and CDR2 are ENHRY and SYGVKD. Unmatched junction bases numbered 7, after V lost 2 bases and J lost 6 bases. This CDR3 has 17 residues. The CDR3 is CAISERGLAGGPAEQYF. CDR3 sequence (DNA): TGTGCCATCAGTGAGAGGGGACTAGCGGGAGGGCCTGCCGAGCAGTACTTC.

Of note for this clonotype: One end of the junction does not line up with germline, which may come from a read error. CDR3 sequence: CASSGKTSGSYEQHF. The CDR3 DNA follows: TGTGCCAGTAGTGGAAAAACTAGCGGGTCCTACGAGCAGCACTTC. The J gene is TRBJ2-7, the V gene TRBV19, with 9 nucleotides matching TRBD2. This CDR3 contains 15 residues. Germline CDR1 LNHDA, CDR2 SQIVND (reference sequence). The entire variable domain, with the rest obtained from reference TRBV19 and TRBJ2-7, is as follows: DGGITQSPKYLFRKEGQNVTLSCEQNLNHDAMYWYRQDPGQGLRLIYYSQIVNDFQKGDIAEGYSVSREKKESFPLTVTSAQKNPTAFYLCASSGKTSGSYEQHFGPGTRLTVT.

This clonotype has at least ten counts. V usage is TRBV6-2 or TRBV6-3 and J usage is TRBJ2-1; 11 bases line up with TRBD2. The CDR3 consists of 15 residues. Unmatched junction bases numbered 2, after V lost 2 bases and J lost 5 bases. Germline CDR1 is MNHEY and CDR2 is SVGEGT. CDR3 sequence reads: CASSYGTSGHNEQFF. For the CDR3, the DNA is TGTGCCAGCAGTTACGGGACTAGCGGACACAATGAGCAGTTCTTC.

This clonotype came up a few times. The chain recombines TRBV6-2 or TRBV6-3 with TRBJ1-4; D is unresolved. Germline V gene sequence: CDR1 MNHEY, CDR2 SVGEGT. V gave up 4 bases and J gave up 12 bases, with 15 bases separating them. The CDR3 runs to 13 residues. The CDR3 here is CASSFTRTDELFF. In nucleotides, the CDR3 is TGTGCCAGCAGTTTTACCCGGACGGACGAACTGTTTTTT.

This clonotype was seen a few times. This rearrangement joins TRBV7-9 to TRBJ1-5; D gene unclear. CDR3 size: 14 residues. Per germline, CDR1 SEHNR and CDR2 FQNEAQ (reference sequence). V was pared by 1 base and J by 2 bases, with 6 bases between. The CDR3 DNA reads as TGTGCCAGCAGCTTAGGTTGGGGCAATCAGCCCCAGCATTTT. Translating gives CASSLGWGNQPQHF.

This clonotype was recorded a few times. The chain employs TRBV5-1 and TRBJ2-5; possibly TRBD1 or TRBD2 for D (6 bases each). The V gene's germline CDR1 is SGHRS and CDR2 YFSETQ. The CDR3 runs 15 residues. The V and J ends lost 4 bases and 3 bases respectively, with 16 bases between them. CDR3 in amino acids: CASSPGGTRKETQYF. The CDR3 DNA reads as TGCGCCAGCAGCCCCGGCGGGACAAGGAAAGAGACCCAGTACTTC.

The chain has TRBV4-3 and TRBJ1-2; 9 bases match TRBD1. The CDR3 extends over 13 amino acids. Germline CDR1 is LGHNA and CDR2 is YSLEER. The ends lost 6 bases at V and 7 bases at J; junction bases unmatched: 6. The CDR3 is CASSGDRAVGYTF. Written as DNA, the CDR3 is TGCGCCAGCAGTGGGGACAGGGCAGTTGGCTACACCTTC.

The chain uses TRBV20-1 and TRBJ2-3; D might be TRBD2 (5 bases). This CDR3 spans 13 amino acids. The germline V gene has CDR1 DFQATT and CDR2 SNEGSKA (reference sequence). V lost 4 bases to trimming and J lost 2 bases, with 10 bases between them. This chain's CDR3 is CSAKADATDTQYF. CDR3 bases: TGCAGTGCTAAAGCGGATGCCACAGATACGCAGTATTTT.

This clonotype showed up just a few times. This chain links TRBV4-3 with TRBJ2-1, with 9 positions matching TRBD2. Trimming at V came to 3 bases and at J to 5 bases, leaving 2 bases not matched to a gene. CDR3 size: 14 residues. Germline CDR1 and CDR2: LGHNA and YSLEER. The CDR3 spells CASSQGGRDNEQFF. CDR3 nucleotide sequence: TGCGCCAGCAGCCAGGGCGGGAGGGACAATGAGCAGTTCTTC.

This clonotype was picked up many times. Here the CDR3 reads CSVGEVRYGYTF. In nucleotides, the CDR3 is TGCAGCGTTGGAGAAGTTCGCTATGGCTACACCTTC. V is TRBV29-1 and J is TRBJ1-2, with D hard to call. V gave up 4 bases and J gave up 4 bases, with 10 bases separating them. CDR3 length: 12 amino acids. Germline V CDR1 and CDR2: SQVTM, ANQGSEA. The complete variable domain, with remaining parts taken from reference TRBV29-1 and TRBJ1-2, reads SAVISQKPSRDICQRGTSLTIQCQVDSQVTMMFWYRQQPGQSLTLIATANQGSEATYESGFVIDKFPISRPNLTFSTLTVSNMSPEDSSIYLCSVGEVRYGYTFGSGTRLTVV.

This clonotype was recorded a few times. This chain connects TRBV3-1 to TRBJ2-7; 11 nucleotides agree with TRBD2. From germline, CDR1 is LGHDT and CDR2 YNNKEL (reference sequence). V lost 2 bases, J lost 5 bases, and 8 bases stayed unmatched. The CDR3 covers 16 residues. The DNA of the CDR3 is TGTGCCAGCAGCCAAACTCCCGGGACTAGCGGCCACGAGCAGTACTTC. Residues: CASSQTPGTSGHEQYF.

This clonotype was counted between two and nine times. In nucleotides, the CDR3 is TGTGCCAGCTCACCGACGTTGGGGAGGCAACACACTGAAGCTTTCTTT. This codes for CASSPTLGRQHTEAFF. The chain uses TRBV18 and TRBJ1-1; no clear D. Germline V CDR1 and CDR2: KGHSH, LQKENI. V lost 3 bases to trimming and J lost 3 bases, with 17 bases between them. This CDR3 is 16 amino acids long.

This clonotype was detected ten times or more. The J gene is TRBJ2-5, the V gene TRBV4-3, with 7 bases matching TRBD1. V lost 2 bases and J lost 3; bases outside the gene matches: 0. In germline, CDR1 is LGHNA, CDR2 YSLEER. The CDR3 covers 13 residues. The DNA of the CDR3 is TGCGCCAGCAGCCAAACAGGGGAAGAGACCCAGTACTTC. Translation gives CASSQTGEETQYF.

This clonotype was counted at least ten times. The chain is built from TRBV7-3 and TRBJ2-3; a weak D match, TRBD1 (5 bases). Germline V gene data show CDR1 as SGHTA and CDR2 as FQGTGA. This CDR3 has 13 amino acids. Trimming removed 8 bases from V and 5 bases from J, with 14 bases in between. CDR3 nucleotide sequence: TGTGCCAGCGCTGTGGGGCGCGTAGATACGCAGTATTTT. Amino acid sequence: CASAVGRVDTQYF.

There are a few counts of this clonotype. This sequence joins TRBV6-2 or TRBV6-3 and TRBJ2-2, with 10 bases aligning to TRBD1. Looked up from germline, CDR1 is MNHEY and CDR2 is SVGEGT. V dropped 0 bases and J dropped 4; count of bases not matched to a gene: 5. The CDR3 extends over 17 amino acids. As DNA, the CDR3 is TGTGCCAGCAGTTACTCTCCGGGACAGGGGAGCACCGGGGAGCTGTTTTTT. As protein: CASSYSPGQGSTGELFF.

Only a few counts were recorded for this clonotype. V and J are TRBV19 and TRBJ2-7; unclear D gene. Trimming pared 5 bases from V and 9 bases from J, leaving 17 bases between. This CDR3 has 13 amino acids. Germline V CDR1 and CDR2: LNHDA, SQIVND (reference sequence). DNA for the CDR3: TGTGCCAGTAGTCCCCCGTCCAACGACGGGCAGTACTTC. This translates into CASSPPSNDGQYF.

The table lists this clonotype with many counts. The chain joins TRBV4-3 to TRBJ2-7, with 7 bases fitting TRBD2. With V trimmed by 1 base and J by 5 bases, 5 bases remained unmatched. Germline CDR1 and CDR2: LGHNA and YSLEER. The CDR3 consists of 14 residues. This CDR3 is CASSQVRGLDEQYF. In nucleotides, the CDR3 is TGCGCCAGCAGCCAAGTTCGTGGACTAGACGAGCAGTACTTC.

Many counts were recorded for this clonotype. The chain has TRBV7-9 and TRBJ1-1; D is perhaps TRBD1 (6 bases). The CDR3 extends over 16 amino acids. Germline CDR1 reads SEHNR; CDR2 reads FQNEAQ (reference sequence). V lost 5 bases and J 5 bases, leaving 21 bases between the germline ends. The CDR3 reads CASSGRYRVRWTEAFF. DNA for the CDR3: TGTGCCAGCAGCGGGCGGTACAGGGTGAGATGGACTGAAGCTTTCTTT.

The V gene is TRBV7-2, the J gene TRBJ1-3; D is ambiguous. The CDR3 contains 16 residues. CDR1 is SGHTA and CDR2 is FQGNSA in the germline V gene. Trimming left V 0 bases short and J 0 bases short, with 9 bases between. The CDR3 sequence: CASSLAASSSGNTIYF. CDR3 coding DNA: TGTGCCAGCAGCTTAGCAGCGTCCAGCTCTGGAAACACCATATATTTT.

The chain joins TRBV7-9 to TRBJ2-2; no reliable D call. V shed 8 bases and J shed 10 bases, with 14 bases lying between them. This CDR3 is built from 12 residues. Germline V gene sequence: CDR1 SEHNR, CDR2 FQNEAQ (reference sequence). This CDR3 reads CASLRIPVELFF. CDR3 in DNA: TGTGCCAGCCTACGGATTCCCGTGGAGCTGTTTTTT.